This passage covers 18 T cell receptor beta chains from one sample sequenced in a study of blood T cell repertoires in COVID-19. Profiled with immunoSEQ multiplex PCR; TCRdb holds only in-frame clones, not every one. The table lists 100,000 or so clones, 80% of them singletons. Sequences were obtained from peripheral blood. The receptors originated from a woman aged 70-85 years with acute or convalescent COVID-19.

This clone was seen more than once but under ten times. This chain joins TRBV6-5 and TRBJ2-1, with D possibly being TRBD2 (7 bases). CDR1 is MNHEY and CDR2 is SVGAGI in the germline V gene. V was shortened by 3 bases and J by 1 base, with 10 bases between the two germline ends. The CDR3 is 15 residues long. The CDR3 protein is CASSYGRGSYNEQFF. DNA of the CDR3: TGTGCCAGCAGTTATGGGAGGGGGTCCTACAATGAGCAGTTCTTC.

The rearrangement links TRBV3-1 (or the pseudogene TRBV3-2) to TRBJ1-1; maybe TRBD1 (5 bases). V shed 4 bases and J shed 1 base, with 10 bases lying between them. Germline V gives CDR1 LGHDT, CDR2 YNNKEL (reference sequence). This CDR3 comprises 14 residues. The CDR3 loop reads CASSRGLQNTEAFF. CDR3 in DNA: TGTGCCAGCAGCCGGGGACTGCAGAACACTGAAGCTTTCTTT.

The CDR3 DNA follows: TGTGCCATCAGTGAGTCGGGTGGACTAGAGACCCAGTACTTC. Translation gives CAISESGGLETQYF. The genes are TRBV10-3 and TRBJ2-5, with D possibly being TRBD2 (5 bases). This CDR3 comprises 14 residues. V gave up 0 bases and J gave up 4 bases, with 9 bases separating them. Germline V gives CDR1 ENHRY, CDR2 SYGVKD.

The chain combines TRBV19 with TRBJ1-2, with D possibly TRBD1 on 5 matching bases. The V gene's germline CDR1 is LNHDA and CDR2 SQIVND (reference sequence). This CDR3 is 15 amino acids long. With 3 bases removed from V and 5 bases from J, the gap between germline ends came to 16 bases. The CDR3 sequence: CASSIMTAPGYGYTF. CDR3 nucleotide sequence: TGTGCCAGTAGTATTATGACAGCTCCAGGATATGGCTACACCTTC.

The genes are TRBV7-2 and TRBJ1-1, with D tentatively TRBD1 (5 bases). This CDR3 has 14 residues. CDR1 and CDR2 from the germline V gene are SGHTA and FQGNSA. Trimming shortened V by 5 bases and J by 5 bases, and 15 bases separated the two germline ends. CDR3 residues: CASSPRTRVTEAFF. In DNA form, the CDR3 reads TGTGCCAGCAGCCCACGGACACGTGTGACTGAAGCTTTCTTT.

This chain uses TRBV2 with TRBJ1-5; 7 nucleotides line up with TRBD1. The CDR3 extends over 13 amino acids. The germline gives CDR1 SNHLY, CDR2 FYNNEI. Trimming at V came to 1 base and at J to 7 bases, leaving 1 base not matched to a gene. CDR3 nucleotides: TGTGCCAGCAGTGAAGAGGGGGCCCAGCCCCAGCATTTT. Its protein is CASSEEGAQPQHF.

The rearrangement joins TRBV7-2 to TRBJ2-1; TRBD2 is a possible D gene (5 bases). The CDR3 consists of 13 residues. Trimming stripped 5 bases from V and 2 bases from J, with 7 bases between. The V gene's germline CDR1 is SGHTA and CDR2 FQGNSA. CDR3 sequence: CASSEAAYNEQFF. CDR3 nucleotides: TGTGCCAGCAGCGAAGCGGCCTACAATGAGCAGTTCTTC.

This chain links TRBV7-2 with TRBJ2-1; 7 positions agree with TRBD1. With 4 bases clipped from V and 4 bases from J, the junction kept 7 bases outside the gene matches. This CDR3 contains 15 residues. CDR1 and CDR2 from the germline V gene are SGHTA and FQGNSA. CDR3: CASSYGTAYYNEQFF. CDR3 coding DNA: TGTGCCAGCAGCTACGGGACAGCCTATTACAATGAGCAGTTCTTC.

The chain is built from TRBV2 and TRBJ2-5; unclear D gene. Trimming left V 5 bases short and J 1 base short, with 11 bases between. CDR3 length: 14 amino acids. The germline CDR1 and CDR2 sequences are SNHLY and FYNNEI. The CDR3 DNA reads as TGTGCCAGCAGTAGAACTCACAGCCAAGAGACCCAGTACTTC. This translates into CASSRTHSQETQYF.

The chain couples TRBV6-5 to TRBJ2-7, with a possible D match to TRBD1 (6 bases). Trimming removed 5 bases at V and 2 bases at J, with 16 bases between. This CDR3 is built from 15 residues. The germline V gene encodes CDR1 MNHEY and CDR2 SVGAGI. CDR3 DNA: TGTGCCAGCAGTACCGACAGGTTGACCCCCTACGAGCAGTACTTC. It specifies CASSTDRLTPYEQYF.

This clone turned up a few times. This sequence joins TRBV11-2 and TRBJ2-1, with a weak D call TRBD1 (6 bases). The CDR3 spans 14 residues. Germline CDR1 reads SGHAT; CDR2 reads FQNNGV. Trimming removed 5 bases from V and 5 bases from J, with 13 bases in between. CDR3 sequence: CASSPGAFDNEQFF. The DNA for the CDR3 is TGTGCCAGCAGCCCAGGGGCGTTCGACAATGAGCAGTTCTTC.

This chain uses TRBV5-1 with TRBJ1-1; TRBD1 might be the D (6 bases). There are 15 residues in the CDR3. Trimming took off 3 bases at V and 1 base at J, with 13 bases between the two ends. CDR1 is SGHRS and CDR2 is YFSETQ in the germline V gene. The CDR3 reads CASSSPGQKNTEAFF. In DNA, the CDR3 is TGCGCCAGCAGCTCCCCGGGACAAAAGAACACTGAAGCTTTCTTT.

The chain links TRBV9 to TRBJ1-3; maybe TRBD1 (5 bases). The CDR3 contains 18 residues. Trimming cost V 0 bases and J 1 base, with 17 bases left between them. Germline CDR1 reads SGDLS; CDR2 reads YYNGEE. CDR3 loop: CASSVDIGAQQSGNTIYF. CDR3 coding DNA: TGTGCCAGCAGCGTAGACATAGGGGCTCAGCAGTCTGGAAACACCATATATTTT.

The V gene is TRBV6-5, the J gene TRBJ1-5; D gene uncertain. V lost 6 bases and J 0 bases, leaving 12 bases between the germline ends. From germline, CDR1 is MNHEY and CDR2 SVGAGI. The CDR3 has 15 amino acids. The CDR3, as DNA: TGTGCCAGCAGACGGGGTCAGGATAGCAATCAGCCCCAGCATTTT. Residues: CASRRGQDSNQPQHF.

The chain couples TRBV5-6 to TRBJ2-1; TRBD1 matches at 9 bases. The trim removed 3 bases at V and 8 bases at J, leaving 9 bases unmatched. Germline lookup yields CDR1 SGHDT and CDR2 YYEEEE. This CDR3 is built from 15 residues. The CDR3 nucleotides read TGTGCCAGCAGCTCGAGACAGGGGGTACTATATGAGCAGTTCTTC. It specifies CASSSRQGVLYEQFF.

This clone has a single count. This CDR3 reads CASSSLAGAAYEQYF. The DNA of the CDR3 is TGTGCCAGCAGCTCACTAGCGGGGGCTGCCTACGAGCAGTACTTC. This chain connects TRBV7-8 to TRBJ2-7; 11 bases are shared with TRBD2. The CDR3 is 15 amino acids. Germline V gene lookup returns CDR1 SGHVS and CDR2 FQNEAQ. Trimming at V came to 4 bases and at J to 2 bases, leaving 4 bases not matched to a gene.

This rearrangement joins TRBV19 to TRBJ1-5; tentative D call: TRBD1 (6 bases). CDR1 is LNHDA and CDR2 is SQIVND in the germline V gene (reference sequence). The CDR3 runs to 15 residues. Trimming removed 3 bases from V and 7 bases from J, with 16 bases in between. In DNA, the CDR3 is TGTGCCAGTAGTATGGGGACGGGGGGCGACCAGCCCCAGCATTTT. Translated: CASSMGTGGDQPQHF.

The chain carries TRBV24-1 and TRBJ2-2; D remains unclear. Germline V gene data show CDR1 as KGHDR and CDR2 as SFDVKD. This CDR3 contains 16 residues. With 0 bases removed from V and 4 bases from J, the gap between germline ends came to 11 bases. The CDR3 sequence is CATSDLRYLVTGELFF. The CDR3 region has the DNA TGTGCCACCAGTGATTTGCGGTATCTGGTCACCGGGGAGCTGTTTTTT.